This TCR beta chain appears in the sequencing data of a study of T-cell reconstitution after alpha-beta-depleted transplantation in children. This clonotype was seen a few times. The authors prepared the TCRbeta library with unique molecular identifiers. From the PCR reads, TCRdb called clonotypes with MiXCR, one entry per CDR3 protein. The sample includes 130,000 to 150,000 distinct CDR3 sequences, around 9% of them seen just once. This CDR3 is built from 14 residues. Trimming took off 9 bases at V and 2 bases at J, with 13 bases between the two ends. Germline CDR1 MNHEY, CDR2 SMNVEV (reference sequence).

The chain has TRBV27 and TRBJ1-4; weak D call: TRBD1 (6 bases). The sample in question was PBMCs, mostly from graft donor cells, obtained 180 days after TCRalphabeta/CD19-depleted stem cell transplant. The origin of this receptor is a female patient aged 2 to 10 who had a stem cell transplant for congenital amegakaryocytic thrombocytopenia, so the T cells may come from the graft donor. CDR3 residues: CASGRGHTNEKLFF. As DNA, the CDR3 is TGTGCCAGTGGAAGGGGACATACTAATGAAAAACTGTTTTTT.